These 12 T cell receptor beta chains were sequenced from one sample in a study of blood T cell repertoires in COVID-19. Data came from immunoSEQ multiplex PCR; TCRdb stores just in-frame clones and leaves some out. The sample has under 350,000 clones; roughly nine tenths are singletons. The sequenced sample consisted of peripheral blood. Source of these receptors: a man aged 50-60 years with acute or convalescent COVID-19.

J is TRBJ2-3 and V is TRBV5-1; 9 bases match TRBD2. Per the germline V gene, CDR1 is SGHRS and CDR2 is YFSETQ. V trimming: 3 bases; J trimming: 5 bases; junction bases outside the gene matches: 10. The CDR3 has 16 residues. In DNA, the CDR3 is TGCGCCAGCAGCTCCCTTGCGGGGGGGCAGGGAGATACGCAGTATTTT. Translation: CASSSLAGGQGDTQYF.

The chain links TRBV7-8 to TRBJ2-2, with TRBD1 matching over 9 bases. With 5 bases clipped from V and 3 bases from J, the junction kept 4 bases outside the gene matches. The germline gives CDR1 SGHVS, CDR2 FQNEAQ. This CDR3 has 15 amino acids. The CDR3 DNA reads as TGTGCCAGCAGCCCCAGACAGGGGGACACCGGGGAGCTGTTTTTT. As protein: CASSPRQGDTGELFF.

This chain connects TRBV5-1 to TRBJ1-3; 9 bases match TRBD1. Germline-derived CDR1 and CDR2 are SGHRS and YFSETQ. The V gene end was trimmed by 3 bases and the J gene end by 3 bases; junction bases not matched to a gene: 10. The CDR3 length is 17 residues. CDR3 region: CASSSTPGQGSGNTIYF. In DNA form, the CDR3 reads TGCGCCAGCAGCTCCACTCCTGGACAGGGGAGTGGAAACACCATATATTTT.

The J gene is TRBJ2-1, the V gene TRBV7-6; possible D gene TRBD2, 5 bases. The CDR3 spans 16 residues. Trimming removed 1 base from V and 3 bases from J, with 13 bases in between. Per the germline V gene, CDR1 is SGHVS and CDR2 is FNYEAQ. CDR3 residues: CASSLGPMGSYNEQFF. The CDR3 nucleotides read TGTGCCAGCAGCTTAGGCCCCATGGGGAGCTACAATGAGCAGTTCTTC.

This chain uses TRBV6-5 with TRBJ2-7; tentatively, D is TRBD1 (6 bases). The CDR3 is 14 residues long. V lost 6 bases and J 2 bases, leaving 14 bases between the germline ends. The germline V gene has CDR1 MNHEY and CDR2 SVGAGI. CDR3: CASSLYRETYEQYF. As DNA, the CDR3 is TGTGCCAGCAGCCTATACAGGGAAACCTACGAGCAGTACTTC.

The chain uses TRBV5-1 and TRBJ1-6; no clear D. Per the germline V gene, CDR1 is SGHRS and CDR2 is YFSETQ. The CDR3 loop spans 17 amino acids. Trimming took 0 bases from V and 0 from J, leaving 10 bases between them. CDR3 region: CASSLAQQSSYNSPLHF. The CDR3 region has the DNA TGCGCCAGCAGCTTGGCGCAACAGAGCTCCTATAATTCACCCCTCCACTTT. The full variable domain, in which reference TRBV5-1 and TRBJ1-6 provide the parts outside the CDR3, is KAGVTQTPRYLIKTRGQQVTLSCSPISGHRSVSWYQQTPGQGLQFLFEYFSETQRNKGNFPGRFSGRQFSNSRSEMNVSTLELGDSALYLCASSLAQQSSYNSPLHFGNGTRLTVT.

The V call is TRBV20-1, the J call TRBJ1-4; unclear D gene. With 5 bases removed from V and 0 bases from J, the gap between germline ends came to 10 bases. The CDR3 spans 14 residues. CDR1 is DFQATT, CDR2 SNEGSKA, per germline (reference sequence). CDR3 coding DNA: TGCAGTGCTCGTGGAGGCTCAACTAATGAAAAACTGTTTTTT. Translating it yields CSARGGSTNEKLFF.

The V call is TRBV7-9, the J call TRBJ2-1, with D possibly being TRBD2 (5 bases). Germline CDR1 is SEHNR and CDR2 is FQNEAQ (reference sequence). Trimming left V 5 bases short and J 5 bases short, with 10 bases between. The CDR3 is made up of 13 amino acids. This chain's CDR3 is CASSPGNNNEQFF. CDR3 coding DNA: TGTGCCAGCAGCCCGGGGAACAACAATGAGCAGTTCTTC. Filled out from reference TRBV7-9 and TRBJ2-1, the complete variable domain reads DTGVSQNPRHKITKRGQNVTFRCDPISEHNRLYWYRQTLGQGPEFLTYFQNEAQLEKSRLLSDRFSAERPKGSFSTLEIQRTEQGDSAMYLCASSPGNNNEQFFGPGTRLTVL.

The genes are TRBV5-1 and TRBJ1-1; 8 bases match TRBD1. Germline-derived CDR1 and CDR2 are SGHRS and YFSETQ. V shed 0 bases, J shed 1 base, and the junction held 5 bases outside the gene matches. CDR3 size: 16 residues. CDR3 sequence: CASSLVTGATNTEAFF. The CDR3 DNA follows: TGCGCCAGCAGCTTGGTGACAGGGGCGACGAACACTGAAGCTTTCTTT.

This chain connects TRBV5-4 to TRBJ2-5; 7 bases line up with TRBD2. The CDR3 extends over 15 amino acids. V lost 3 bases, J lost 2 bases, and 7 bases stayed unmatched. Germline loops: CDR1 SGHNT, CDR2 YYREEE (reference sequence). The chain's CDR3 is CASSSSGVHQETQYF. The CDR3 DNA reads TGTGCCAGCAGCTCTAGCGGAGTTCATCAAGAGACCCAGTACTTC.

The V call is TRBV4-2, the J call TRBJ1-1; D uncertain. V was pared by 0 bases and J by 3 bases, with 5 bases between. Germline values: CDR1 LGHNA, CDR2 YNFKEQ. The CDR3 is 13 residues long. As DNA, the CDR3 is TGTGCCAGCAGCCAAGATCCAGACACTGAAGCTTTCTTT. It translates to CASSQDPDTEAFF.

CDR3 nucleotide sequence: TGTGCCAGCAGCCATGGGGGGGCCAAAAACATTCAGTACTTC. Translated, it gives CASSHGGAKNIQYF. This chain joins TRBV11-2 and TRBJ2-4, with D possibly being TRBD2 (6 bases). Trimming removed 5 bases from V and 1 base from J, with 9 bases in between. The CDR3 is 14 amino acids. From germline, CDR1 is SGHAT and CDR2 FQNNGV.